Below, one T cell receptor beta chain is given with its context. This clone's antigen is unknown. Qualities for individual bases were not recorded, and no much larger clone is one base off. CDR1 and CDR2 (LNHDA, SQIVND) derive from the germline V gene (reference sequence). V and J are trimmed by 5 bases and 2 bases, and the gene matches miss 15 bases of the junction. The CDR3 numbers 18 residues from cysteine through phenylalanine. This entry keeps only the CDR3 DNA: 54 bases, framed from base 1. This sample was taken from a study of early stage breast cancer tumors (dated by TCRdb to 2015 to 2018). For the wider study: Of the 15 to 20 invasive breast tumors, approximately 11 were found to be estrogen receptor-positive, progesterone receptor-positive and HER2-negative. Of the roughly twelve ER+/PR+/HER2- tumors, eight were classified as invasive ductal carcinomas and four as invasive lobular carcinomas. On average, each sample had about 9.6-fold read coverage. A total of 2.5 million to 3 million templates, representing some 1 million unique clonotypes, were detected across all samples. General study outcomes and caveats: Because the cohort was small, analysis by tumor subtype was not possible. Chain pairing and functional markers such as CD4, CD8 and FOXP3 were not captured by bulk genomic DNA sequencing of unsorted cells. Repertoires from blood resembled normal breast more closely than tumor, and using blood as a reference for each tissue separated tumor from normal in about 85% of the 16 patients. Enriched TCRB sequences shared across patients were mostly commonly generated sequences, unlikely to play an important role in the tumor microenvironment. Tumors showed about 2.4-fold higher T cell density and higher clonality than adjacent normal breast tissue.

Two independent genomic DNA replicates were amplified for each sample, with around 0.5 ug used for blood and approximately 1.5 ug for tumor or normal breast. TCRB sequencing of genomic DNA was carried out with the ImmunoSeq Intro kit according to the manufacturer's instructions. The multiplex PCR ran for 30 to 35 cycles using proprietary primers and spike-in control sequences for absolute quantification. Single-end 150-bp reads were used to sequence an 87-bp fragment spanning the CDR3 and the flanking V and J genes. Each lane of an Illumina MiSeq running version 3.0 chemistry carried seven multiplexed samples, with two replicates apiece. As for the original processing: Raw data were processed with the vendor's proprietary pipeline, and both replicates were merged into a single result per sample. Clonotypes were defined as productive rearrangements sharing the V-gene family, CDR3 amino acid sequence and J-gene segment. To compute clonality, the normalized Shannon entropy (Pielou evenness) of TCRB abundances was subtracted from 1. T cell density was estimated by dividing total templates by the number of input cells inferred from the DNA input amount. Recon, run with its default parameters, was used to estimate overall repertoire diversity and clonality. Tumor-enriched clonotypes were defined as having over 0.1% abundance in tumor and at least 32-fold higher abundance than in normal breast. Sourced from immuneACCESS, this table was stored by TCRdb with only in-frame sequences that have V and J called. A share of the clones is absent; for the studies checked, an unresolved V gene accounts for under half, and the remainder has no known explanation. Clone size and the V and J calls come from that table; the DNA yielded D and trimming. This sample is represented by roughly 20,000 clones; approximately 82% of them were singletons. The ten largest account for approximately 1.8% of the sample.

The study profiled bulk TCR beta-chain repertoires in matched peripheral blood, tumor and adjacent normal breast tissue taken from some 17 patients with early-stage breast cancer. Before surgery, about 5-11 mL of whole blood was collected into EDTA tubes and then processed within 2 hours. Peripheral blood mononuclear cells were isolated by Ficoll-Paque centrifugation in SepMate-50 tubes. PBMCs were cryopreserved in aliquots of about 1.7 to 4.5 million cells in approximately 90% FBS with around 10% DMSO and kept in liquid nitrogen. The Qiagen AllPrep DNA/RNA Mini kit was used to extract genomic DNA.

Source material: blood. The receptor was derived from a person aged 65 to 79 with breast cancer. The chain links TRBV19 with TRBJ2-7, with 10 bases matching TRBD2. The CDR3 region: CASSGTATPSGGAYEQYF. The DNA reads as follows: TGTGCCAGTAGTGGAACAGCAACCCCAAGCGGGGGGGCCTACGAGCAGTACTTC. Reference TRBV19 and TRBJ2-7 genes cover what lies past the CDR3, so the full variable domain is DGGITQSPKYLFRKEGQNVTLSCEQNLNHDAMYWYRQDPGQGLRLIYYSQIVNDFQKGDIAEGYSVSREKKESFPLTVTSAQKNPTAFYLCASSGTATPSGGAYEQYFGPGTRLTVT.